This TCR beta chain was recorded in a study of T cell responses to AZD1222 COVID-19 vaccine. Repertoires were generated with immunoSEQ multiplex PCR, while TCRdb's copy carries only in-frame clones and drops some. Here the sample spans approximately 120,000 clones, 88% being singletons. The study's findings and limits: Clonal diversity was possibly underestimated; the donors were predominantly white British and more often female. Breadth and depth of Spike-specific TCRs rose after two AZD1222 doses. With dominance at 160-218 and 743-854, vaccine-associated CD4 TCRs spanned spike. In all cases, repertoires were sampled only after the peak T cell response.

Remarks on this clone: What it binds is unknown.

CDR3 size: 11 residues. Germline V gene data show CDR1 as SQVTM and CDR2 as ANQGSEA. V lost 3 bases to trimming and J lost 5 bases, with 5 bases between them. The V call is TRBV29-1, the J call TRBJ2-1, with D uncertain. This TCR came from an adult in good health. Sequences were derived from peripheral blood, sampled on day 0 of MenACWY control vaccination. The CDR3 DNA reads TGCAGCGTTGACGGCAACAATGAGCAGTTCTTC. Its protein is CSVDGNNEQFF.